One and the same sample provided the 7 T cell receptor beta chains below, sequenced in a study of T cell changes during pregnancy in multiple sclerosis. Only in-frame clones appear in the TCRdb table, and some are missing; sequencing was by immunoSEQ multiplex PCR. This sample has 40,000 to 50,000 clones; approximately 94% occur once, and the top ten carry less than 0.4%. The sequencing here drew on CD4+ T cells from peripheral blood mononuclear cells, taken in the third trimester of pregnancy. These receptors all stem from a female donor with multiple sclerosis, enrolled in a pregnancy study.

This rearrangement joins TRBV7-2 to TRBJ1-1; D not certain. The CDR3 has 14 amino acids. The V gene's germline CDR1 is SGHTA and CDR2 FQGNSA. The germline V and J ends were trimmed by 0 bases and 3 bases, with 8 bases remaining between them. The CDR3 DNA follows: TGTGCCAGCAGCTTAGCCCCGAGAGACACTGAAGCTTTCTTT. It specifies CASSLAPRDTEAFF.

This chain joins TRBV6-1 and TRBJ2-6; D ambiguous. V was clipped by 5 bases and J by 0 bases, with 8 bases between them. CDR3 length: 15 residues. Looked up from germline, CDR1 is MNHNS and CDR2 is SASEGT. The DNA for the CDR3 is TGTGCCAGCAGTCTCGCCAGCTCTGGGGCCAACGTCCTGACTTTC. Protein: CASSLASSGANVLTF.

V is TRBV7-3 and J is TRBJ1-1; D is undetermined. Germline CDR1 is SGHTA and CDR2 is FQGTGA. The CDR3 consists of 13 residues. The germline V and J ends were trimmed by 2 bases and 5 bases, with 9 bases remaining between them. This CDR3 reads CASSLGTGTEAFF. The CDR3 DNA reads as TGTGCCAGCAGCTTAGGTACGGGGACTGAAGCTTTCTTT. Full variable domain (missing parts from reference TRBV7-3 and TRBJ1-1): GAGVSQTPSNKVTEKGKYVELRCDPISGHTALYWYRQSLGQGPEFLIYFQGTGAADDSGLPNDRFFAVRPEGSVSTLKIQRTERGDSAVYLCASSLGTGTEAFFGQGTRLTVV.

The V and J genes are TRBV5-4 and TRBJ1-4; no clear D. V was shortened by 4 bases and J by 5 bases, with 15 bases between the two germline ends. The CDR3 extends over 15 amino acids. The germline gives CDR1 SGHNT, CDR2 YYREEE (reference sequence). CDR3 sequence (DNA): TGTGCCAGCAGCCACGCTCGAGGGCCAAATGAAAAACTGTTTTTT. It is translated as CASSHARGPNEKLFF.

This chain links TRBV14 with TRBJ2-1; D is ambiguous. Germline CDR1 SGHDN, CDR2 FVKESK. Trimming took 4 bases from V and 9 from J, leaving 10 bases between them. This CDR3 has 12 amino acids. This chain's CDR3 is CASSPRRGEQFF. Here the CDR3 DNA reads TGTGCCAGCAGCCCCCGGAGAGGTGAGCAGTTCTTC.

This rearrangement joins TRBV5-6 to TRBJ2-1; TRBD2 matches 8 bases. The J segment lost 3 bases and the V segment lost 5 bases, leaving 10 bases of the junction unmatched. Germline loops: CDR1 SGHDT, CDR2 YYEEEE. The CDR3 contains 16 residues. The CDR3 bases are TGTGCCAGCAGGGTAATAGCGGGACCCTTCTACAATGAGCAGTTCTTC. Amino acid sequence: CASRVIAGPFYNEQFF.

This sequence joins TRBV7-8 and TRBJ1-3; D gene uncertain. Deletions cut 5 bases from V and 0 bases from J, with 17 bases between. The CDR3 runs 17 residues. CDR1 and CDR2 from the germline V gene are SGHVS and FQNEAQ. In DNA form, the CDR3 reads TGTGCCAGCAGCGGTCGTTTCAGTTTCAGCTCTGGAAACACCATATATTTT. This codes for CASSGRFSFSSGNTIYF. Using reference TRBV7-8 and TRBJ1-3 for the parts outside the CDR3, the full variable domain is GAGVSQSPRYKVAKRGQDVALRCDPISGHVSLFWYQQALGQGPEFLTYFQNEAQLDKSGLPSDRFFAERPEGSVSTLKIQRTQQEDSAVYLCASSGRFSFSSGNTIYFGEGSWLTVV.